This record concerns one T cell receptor beta chain sequence. This clonotype was seen just once. Its antigen has not been determined. Base-call qualities are not available, and no considerably larger clone is one nucleotide away. Donors were a few dozen systemically healthy Caucasian individuals from Russia aged 6 to 90 years. Each donor gave ten milliliters of peripheral blood, drawn into EDTA-treated Vacutainer tubes. Ficoll-Paque density-gradient centrifugation was used to isolate PBMCs, with at least 6.5 million obtained per sample. Total RNA, at least 6 micrograms per sample, was extracted from PBMCs with Trizol reagent. The percentages of naive CD45RAhigh/CD27high T cells were determined by flow cytometry on a PBMC aliquot from every donor. The record originates from a study of blood T cells in healthy people across ages (dated by TCRdb to between 2015 and 2017). As for the study more broadly: Template switching captured roughly one uniquely barcoded TCR beta cDNA molecule per two T cells in model experiments. Donors of different ages were randomly distributed across sequencing lanes to avoid experimental bias. The donors were divided into four age groups: young (average about 16 years), middle-aged (about 41), aged (approximately 62) and long-lived (about 80). The study measured age-related changes in TCR beta repertoire diversity using deep sequencing normalized with unique cDNA molecular identifiers. Two additional independent replicas of 1 million unique cDNA reads from the same blood draw were analyzed for two donors (one aged 18 to 30 and one aged 80 or older). Study-wide findings and limitations: Estimates of total diversity from one million sequenced T cells were regarded as lower bounds and underestimates. As age increased, observed TCR beta diversity per million T cells dropped in a roughly linear way, and a significant reduction was already evident by age 40. Bulk unsorted PBMC profiling prevented conclusive comparison of naive and antigen-experienced compartments. Compared with the aged group, the long-lived group had more naive CD4+ T cells, fewer expanded clones and increased TCR diversity, suggesting age selection. The CMV infection status of donors was not known, potentially confounding age-related changes in expanded clonotypes. Observed TCR beta diversity correlated strongly with the percentage of naive T cells measured by flow cytometry.

CDR1 and CDR2 (MDHEN, SYDVKM) derive from the germline V gene. Its CDR3 holds 17 amino acids, cysteine through phenylalanine. Solely the CDR3 DNA is kept, with 51 bases framed from the first base. The library was generated by 5' RACE. The instrument given in TCRdb is Illumina HiSeq 2500. A second roughly 6 to 11 cycle PCR used a sample-barcoded 5' primer and a J-beta primer mix. Each TCR beta cDNA molecule received a unique molecular identifier from a template-switch 5' adaptor carrying 12 random nucleotides. At least 2.5 million CDR3-containing paired-end reads were obtained from each sample. All of the RNA was converted into first-strand cDNA using the Mint cDNA synthesis kit, with a TRBC-specific oligonucleotide serving as the primer. After uracil-DNA glycosylase treatment, a first 18-cycle PCR used universal primers M1SS and BC2_uni_R on all cDNA. In the authors' own workflow: For normalization, 1 million high-quality reads, each with a distinct molecular identifier, were randomly selected from each sample. Instead of being binned into consensus sequences, reads with shared molecular identifiers were discarded. CDR3 identification, clonotype clustering and error correction used MiTCR with a Q25 quality threshold and the strictest error-elimination algorithm. A nonparametric unseen species model with Euler transformation was used to estimate lower-bound total TCR beta diversity. TCRdb applied fastp at Q25 and MiXCR to the public reads, then kept only in-frame beta chains. Rows with a matching CDR3 protein are joined into one entry that keeps the most common DNA and genes. These V and J calls derive from TCRdb rather than the authors' analysis. For this sample the table gives 700,000 to 950,000 distinct CDR3 sequences, of which roughly 60% were detected only once. The top ten clones comprise about 20% of the sample.

The chain is assembled from TRBV28 and TRBJ2-1; 11 bases in between match TRBD2. The DNA end favors TRBJ2-7, so the J call may be wrong. The sequenced sample was blood. This clonotype originated in a man aged 30 to 39 in good health. DNA sequence: TGTGCCAGCAGTCCAAATATCATAGCGGGAGGGGTCGACGAGCAGTACTTC. It is translated as CASSPNIIAGGVDEQYF.